The rows below give T cell receptor beta chains drawn from one sample of a study of blood T cells in healthy people across ages. Each CDR3 protein is one row after TCRdb ran MiXCR on the 5' RACE reads. The table has fewer than 2 million distinct CDR3 sequences, roughly 43% seen once. Sequences were obtained from blood. The source is a human donor in good health. Each CDR3 is given without its conserved first and last residue.

cdr3_aa: ASSSHPHNGYT
v_call: TRBV27

cdr3_aa: ASSPDRGRNEKLF
v_call: TRBV7-2

cdr3_aa: SVDGAGGNSYEQY
v_call: TRBV29-1

cdr3_aa: SARGQGVVQPQH
v_call: TRBV20-1

cdr3_aa: ASSLGGAGADEQY
v_call: TRBV11-2

cdr3_aa: ASSLRTSGTDTQY
v_call: TRBV5-1

cdr3_aa: ASSPRTGDGNEQF
v_call: TRBV5-1

cdr3_aa: NKRGDFATNEKLF
v_call: TRBV29-1

cdr3_aa: SATTRPGGGKFDTQY
v_call: TRBV20-1

cdr3_aa: ASSLGVPETQY
v_call: TRBV2

cdr3_aa: ASSVDLAGTQEY
v_call: TRBV9

cdr3_aa: ASSMVTGYKEQF
v_call: TRBV19

cdr3_aa: ASGLGAQGISETQY
v_call: TRBV12-5

cdr3_aa: ASSPHRQTNYGYT
v_call: TRBV7-9

cdr3_aa: AISEGGSTGELF
v_call: TRBV10-3

cdr3_aa: SRGGGDYIYGYT
v_call: TRBV29-1

cdr3_aa: ASSLNSGGLDEQF
v_call: TRBV5-1

cdr3_aa: ASSEVSSGGPRTEQF
v_call: TRBV6-1

cdr3_aa: ASRDSGETQY
v_call: TRBV11-3

cdr3_aa: ASSGQGGTYEQY
v_call: TRBV9

cdr3_aa: ASSLGLAGANTDTQY
v_call: TRBV7-2

cdr3_aa: ASSFPGTGALDTQY
v_call: TRBV28

cdr3_aa: ASSLFQGFRRDAEAF
v_call: TRBV5-6

cdr3_aa: ASSLYETTSTDTQY
v_call: TRBV9

cdr3_aa: ASSPWAGTGHGYT
v_call: TRBV3-1

cdr3_aa: SVGMTEYEQY
v_call: TRBV29-1

cdr3_aa: ASSSLDRITGGDTQY
v_call: TRBV13

cdr3_aa: ASSWEGRENTEAF
v_call: TRBV25-1

cdr3_aa: ASSSVDSLNTEAF
v_call: TRBV7-3

cdr3_aa: ASSDPGGVDGELF
v_call: TRBV25-1

cdr3_aa: ASSYTRGKDQPQH
v_call: TRBV6-5

cdr3_aa: SVEASPGKETQY
v_call: TRBV29-1

cdr3_aa: ASSGSTSGGALKQF
v_call: TRBV25-1

cdr3_aa: ASSLDSFYSYT
v_call: TRBV3-1

cdr3_aa: ASSRTVRGYEQY
v_call: TRBV6-5

cdr3_aa: ASSPLDSYLRDRVYEQY
v_call: TRBV18

cdr3_aa: ASSTTSLGTQY
v_call: TRBV19

cdr3_aa: ASSQDSRQGGEKLF
v_call: TRBV4-1

cdr3_aa: AISGGIEGTEAF
v_call: TRBV10-3

cdr3_aa: SARSRDYGYT
v_call: TRBV20-1

cdr3_aa: SVDVGGSSGANVLT
v_call: TRBV29-1

cdr3_aa: ASSLVGGTDEQY
v_call: TRBV27

cdr3_aa: ASSHGLAGGQSYEQY
v_call: TRBV7-4

cdr3_aa: ASSFGTGSWGTYEQY
v_call: TRBV5-5

cdr3_aa: ASSLEGTPTGEQY
v_call: TRBV7-2

cdr3_aa: AGSTCRDNGYT
v_call: TRBV21-1

cdr3_aa: SARGDGFPTYEQY
v_call: TRBV20-1

cdr3_aa: ASRPERTGGLDEQF
v_call: TRBV12-3/TRBV12-4

cdr3_aa: ASSLAWVGVETQY
v_call: TRBV12-3/TRBV12-4

cdr3_aa: ASSPQEAGTYEQY
v_call: TRBV4-2